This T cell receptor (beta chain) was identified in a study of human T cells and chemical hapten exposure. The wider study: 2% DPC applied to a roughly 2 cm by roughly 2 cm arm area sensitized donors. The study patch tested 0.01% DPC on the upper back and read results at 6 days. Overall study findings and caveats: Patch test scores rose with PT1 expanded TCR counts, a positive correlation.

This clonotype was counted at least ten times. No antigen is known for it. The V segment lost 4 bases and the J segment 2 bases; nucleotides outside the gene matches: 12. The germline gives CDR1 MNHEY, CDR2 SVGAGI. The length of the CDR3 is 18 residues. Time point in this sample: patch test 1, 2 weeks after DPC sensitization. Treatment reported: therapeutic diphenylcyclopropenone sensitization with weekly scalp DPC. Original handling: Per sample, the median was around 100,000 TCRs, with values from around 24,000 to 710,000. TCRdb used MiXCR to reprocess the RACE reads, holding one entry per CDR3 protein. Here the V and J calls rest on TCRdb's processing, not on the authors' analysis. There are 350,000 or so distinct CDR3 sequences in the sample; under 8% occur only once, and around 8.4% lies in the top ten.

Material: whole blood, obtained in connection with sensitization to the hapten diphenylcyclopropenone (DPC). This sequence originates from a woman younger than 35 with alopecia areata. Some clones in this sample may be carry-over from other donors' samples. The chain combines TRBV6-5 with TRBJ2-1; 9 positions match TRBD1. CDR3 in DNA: TGTGCCAGCAGTTTGAGGACAGGGGTTGGCAGAGCCTACAATGAGCAGTTCTTC. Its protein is CASSLRTGVGRAYNEQFF.